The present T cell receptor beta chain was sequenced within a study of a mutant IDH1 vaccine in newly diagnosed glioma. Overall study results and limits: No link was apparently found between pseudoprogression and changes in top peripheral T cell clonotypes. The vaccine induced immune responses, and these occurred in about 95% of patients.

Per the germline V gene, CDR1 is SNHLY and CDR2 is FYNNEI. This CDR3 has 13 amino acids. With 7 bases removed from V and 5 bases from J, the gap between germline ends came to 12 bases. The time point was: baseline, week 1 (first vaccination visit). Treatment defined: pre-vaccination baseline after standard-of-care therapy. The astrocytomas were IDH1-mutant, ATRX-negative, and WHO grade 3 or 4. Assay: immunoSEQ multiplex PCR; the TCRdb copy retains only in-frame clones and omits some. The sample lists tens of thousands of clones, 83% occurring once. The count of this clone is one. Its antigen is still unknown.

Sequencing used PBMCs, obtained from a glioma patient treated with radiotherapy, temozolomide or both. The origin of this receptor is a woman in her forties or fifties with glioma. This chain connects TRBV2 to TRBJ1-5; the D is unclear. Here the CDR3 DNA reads TGTGCCAGCACTGAGGAGGATTATCAGCCCCAGCATTTT. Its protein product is CASTEEDYQPQHF.